What follows describes a single TCR beta chain. Its antigen is unknown. The data originate from a study of cytomegalovirus exposure and HLA in healthy donors. Overall study results and limits: Being productive about 87% or about 30% of the time was typical of most TCR beta V segments in an earlier analysis. CMV serostatus stood as the only immune exposure information on hand.

PCR primers comprised 60 Vbeta and 13 Jbeta primers. In the study's own analysis: Among the unique TCR beta chains that a later analysis counted, about 86 million in all, roughly 9.9 million were shared. Produced via immunoSEQ multiplex PCR; TCRdb's table is partial and in-frame only. From that table come the V and J calls and clone size; the DNA was used to work out D and trimming. Of approximately 190,000 clones in the sample, around 90% were seen once. Sequencing used PBMCs. The sequence derives from a boy younger than 10 in good health and CMV-seronegative.

CDR3: CAWSAPLAGSGETQYF. CDR3 nucleotides: TGTGCCTGGAGTGCCCCACTAGCGGGGTCTGGGGAGACCCAGTACTTC. This chain connects TRBV30 to TRBJ2-5; 10 bases match TRBD2. Germline V gives CDR1 GTSNPN, CDR2 SVGIG (reference sequence). This CDR3 has 16 residues. J was trimmed by 5 bases and V by 1 base; bases with no gene match: 10.